The T cell receptor beta chain under discussion was sequenced for a study of graft-versus-host responses after intestinal transplantation. At the level of the study: The study gave all recipients anti-thymocyte globulin induction, then tacrolimus and steroids for two to three years.

Findings and caveats of the study: Early post-transplant falls in HvG clones accompanied the peak levels of circulating GvH clones.

Profiling relied on immunoSEQ multiplex PCR, and the TCRdb table lists in-frame clones only, not all of them. The sample has 75,000 to 100,000 clones; just under 95% are singletons. As for this clone: Its cognate antigen is unknown.

The source of this sequence is a human donor who received an intestinal transplant. Specimen: unstimulated CD8+ T cells sorted from spleen or lymph node cells, collected before intestinal transplant.

The CDR3 DNA sequence: TGTGCCAGCAGCTTATCCTTCGGACAGGTAGATGGCTACACCTTC. Residues: CASSLSFGQVDGYTF. The chain couples TRBV7-9 to TRBJ1-2, with 7 bases aligning to TRBD1. With V trimmed by 2 bases and J by 6 bases, 9 bases remained unmatched. The CDR3 is 15 amino acids. Germline V CDR1 and CDR2: SEHNR, FQNEAQ (reference sequence).